This TCR beta chain was retrieved from a study of CD8 T cells in ankylosing spondylitis. Points from the study as a whole: Disease-linked clones bore a CD8+ phenotype and were relatively rare in peripheral blood.

This clonotype was recorded many times. As yet, its antigen is unknown. Germline V gene lookup returns CDR1 DFQATT and CDR2 SNEGSKA (reference sequence). CDR3 length: 14 residues. With 6 bases removed from V and 3 bases from J, the gap between germline ends came to 16 bases. TCRdb re-called the 5' RACE reads with MiXCR, one entry per CDR3 protein. The sample contains 130,000 or so distinct CDR3 sequences, more than 6.5% of which appear only once. The sequence was collected from a male donor with ankylosing spondylitis or in good health (not recorded which). This rearrangement joins TRBV20-1 to TRBJ2-3; D unclear. Sequencing input: blood, either unsorted or a sorted T cell fraction (not recorded which). CDR3 nucleotide sequence: TGCAGTGCCCGCCCTACCGAAGGGACAGATACGCAGTATTTT. This encodes CSARPTEGTDTQYF.